The 2 T cell receptor beta chains in this list originate from one sample, sequenced in a study of blood T cell repertoires in COVID-19. TCRdb keeps only in-frame clones here, not all; method: immunoSEQ multiplex PCR. Of approximately 270,000 clones listed, 85% to 90% are singletons. The source material was PBMCs or T cells enriched from blood (not recorded which). The receptor source for this set is a woman in her twenties or thirties with acute COVID-19.

V and J are TRBV27 and TRBJ2-1; D might be TRBD2 (5 bases). V was pared by 2 bases and J by 7 bases, with 12 bases between. The CDR3 extends over 14 amino acids. Per the germline V gene, CDR1 is MNHEY and CDR2 is SMNVEV (reference sequence). CDR3 amino acids: CASSLLTTGNEQFF. CDR3 nucleotides: TGTGCCAGCAGTTTACTTACGACGGGGAATGAGCAGTTCTTC.

This chain joins TRBV27 and TRBJ1-1; D possibly corresponds to TRBD1 (5 bases). V lost 1 base, J lost 1 base, and 10 bases lay in between. The CDR3 consists of 15 residues. Germline loops: CDR1 MNHEY, CDR2 SMNVEV (reference sequence). CDR3 coding DNA: TGTGCCAGCAGTTTATATGGGCAGGGGAACACTGAAGCTTTCTTT. Amino acids: CASSLYGQGNTEAFF.